This T cell receptor beta chain stems from a study of CD8+ T cells in alopecia areata. Study context: Tofacitinib was taken orally by treated patients, and the dose was 5 to 10 mg twice daily.

The sequencing template was cDNA reverse transcribed from extracted RNA. Data came from immunoSEQ multiplex PCR; TCRdb stores just in-frame clones and leaves some out. This repertoire shows fewer than 110,000 clones, roughly 84% found once; its top ten account for under 25%. Described treatment: oral pan-JAK inhibitor, 5-10 mg twice daily. The CDR3 covers 16 residues. Germline V gives CDR1 MDHEN, CDR2 SYDVKM. Trimming took 5 bases from V and 5 from J, leaving 21 bases between them. The chain joins TRBV28 to TRBJ2-5; a possible D gene is TRBD2 (5 bases). Sequenced here: CD8+ T cells sorted from blood, sampled at week 24, from a patient treated with tofacitinib. This TCR was recovered from a human donor with alopecia areata. The CDR3, as DNA: TGTGCCAGCAGTCCACCTTCCGGACTTCGCCGGGAGACCCAGTACTTC. This codes for CASSPPSGLRRETQYF.